Included here is one T cell receptor beta chain sequence, with context. Its specificity is not known. The CDR3 loop spans 14 amino acids. V was cut by 6 bases and J by 2 bases, with 13 bases left in between. CDR1 and CDR2 from the germline V gene are DFQATT and SNEGSKA (reference sequence). These data originate in a study of T cell repertoires in cytomegalovirus infection. Points from the study as a whole: Of the TCR beta families, the public ones yielded a cumulative frequency that identified carriers of CMV plus the relevant HLA.

TCRdb recomputed calls from the reads with MiXCR, one row per CDR3 protein. Of 680,000 or so distinct CDR3 sequences in the sample, around 32% were seen once. Sequences were derived from cultured PBMCs, sampled from culture after CMV antigen stimulation. The V gene is TRBV20-1, the J gene TRBJ1-4; a possible D gene is TRBD1 (6 bases). This sequence originates from a human donor in good health (CMV status not recorded). Some clones in this sample may be carry-over from other donors' samples. The CDR3 DNA is TGCAGTGCATACCGGGACACCACTAATGAAAAACTGTTTTTT. Its translation: CSAYRDTTNEKLFF.